Below, 5 T cell receptor beta chains from the same sample are listed, as sequenced in a study of beta chain features in type 1 diabetes. The sequenced template was cDNA made from the entire isolated RNA. Sequenced by immunoSEQ multiplex PCR; TCRdb stores in-frame clones only, minus some. The table has 200,000 to 300,000 clones, about 30% seen once. Sequencing was performed on central memory CD4+ T cells from blood. These receptors were taken from a man aged 25 to 45 in good health.

This clone appeared a few times. This sequence joins TRBV6-1 and TRBJ2-3; a possible D gene is TRBD2 (5 bases). V was pared by 3 bases and J by 0 bases, with 13 bases between. Germline CDR1 MNHNS, CDR2 SASEGT. This CDR3 has 16 amino acids. In DNA form, the CDR3 reads TGTGCCAGCAGTGACTACGGGGAAACTAGCACAGATACGCAGTATTTT. Its protein is CASSDYGETSTDTQYF.

About this clone: One end of the junction varies from germline; a read error may be responsible. The rearrangement links TRBV7-2 to TRBJ2-7; 11 bases align to TRBD2. CDR1 and CDR2 (germline): SGHTA, FQGNSA. There are 14 residues in the CDR3. The chain's CDR3 is CASSVAGGPNEQYF. Written as DNA, the CDR3 is TGTGCCAGCAGCGTAGCGGGAGGGCCAAACGAGCAGTACTTC.

The CDR3 bases are TGTGCCAGCAGTTTAGGAGGACAGACCTACAATGAGCAGTTCTTC. It specifies CASSLGGQTYNEQFF. The V call is TRBV28, the J call TRBJ2-1, with D possibly matching TRBD1 (6 bases). V was cut by 2 bases and J by 2 bases, with 10 bases left in between. The CDR3 contains 15 residues. Looked up from germline, CDR1 is MDHEN and CDR2 is SYDVKM.

The CDR3 loop reads CATSRGKGGEGYTF. CDR3 nucleotide sequence: TGTGCCACCAGCAGAGGAAAGGGAGGAGAAGGCTACACCTTC. The chain combines TRBV15 with TRBJ1-2; D remains unclear. Per germline, CDR1 LNHNV and CDR2 YYDKDF (reference sequence). The CDR3 covers 14 residues. Trimming removed 1 base from V and 8 bases from J, with 14 bases in between.

The V and J genes are TRBV5-1 and TRBJ2-7; weak D call: TRBD2 (5 bases). Germline CDR1 reads SGHRS; CDR2 reads YFSETQ. Trimming removed 5 bases from V and 3 bases from J, with 15 bases in between. This CDR3 contains 14 residues. CDR3 in amino acids: CASRVQVSGYEQYF. The CDR3 DNA follows: TGCGCCAGCAGGGTTCAGGTGAGCGGCTACGAGCAGTACTTC.